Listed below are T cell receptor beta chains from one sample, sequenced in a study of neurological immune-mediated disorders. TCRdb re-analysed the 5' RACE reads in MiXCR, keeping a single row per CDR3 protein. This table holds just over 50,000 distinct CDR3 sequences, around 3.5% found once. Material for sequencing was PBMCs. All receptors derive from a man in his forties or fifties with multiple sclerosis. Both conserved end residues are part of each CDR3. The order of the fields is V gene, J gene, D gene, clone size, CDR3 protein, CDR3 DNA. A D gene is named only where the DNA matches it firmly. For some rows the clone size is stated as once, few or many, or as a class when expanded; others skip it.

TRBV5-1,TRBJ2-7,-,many,CASSLGQTSSYEQYF,TGCGCCAGCTCTCTCGGGCAGACGAGCAGCTACGAGCAGTACTTC
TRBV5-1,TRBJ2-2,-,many,CASSFHTGELFF,TGCGCCAGCAGCTTCCACACCGGGGAGCTGTTTTTT
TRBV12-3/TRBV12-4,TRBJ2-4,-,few,CASTVDILAKNIQYF,TGTGCCAGCACCGTGGACATACTAGCCAAAAACATTCAGTACTTC
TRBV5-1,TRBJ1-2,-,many,CASSFGQSYGYTF,TGCGCCAGCAGCTTCGGCCAGTCTTATGGCTACACCTTC
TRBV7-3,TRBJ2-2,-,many,CASSLILGRNTGELFF,TGTGCCAGCAGCCTTATTCTCGGGCGGAACACCGGGGAGCTGTTTTTT
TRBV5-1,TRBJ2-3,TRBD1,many,CASSQGQGGTDTQYF,TGCGCCAGCAGCCAAGGACAGGGGGGCACAGATACGCAGTATTTT
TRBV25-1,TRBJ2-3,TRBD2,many,CASSGRTSSRPDTQYF,TGTGCCAGCAGTGGAAGGACTAGCAGCCGTCCAGATACGCAGTATTTT
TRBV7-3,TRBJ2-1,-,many,CASSSTPGLYNEQFF,TGTGCCAGCAGCTCCACCCCGGGGCTTTACAATGAGCAGTTCTTC
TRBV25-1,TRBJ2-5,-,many,CASSPIGGAQETQYF,TGTGCCAGCAGTCCCATAGGGGGGGCCCAAGAGACCCAGTACTTC
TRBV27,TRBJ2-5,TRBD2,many,CASSYGTSGETQYF,TGTGCCAGCAGTTACGGGACTAGCGGAGAGACCCAGTACTTC
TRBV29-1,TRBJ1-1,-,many,CSVEGNTEAFF,TGCAGCGTGGAGGGGAACACTGAAGCTTTCTTT
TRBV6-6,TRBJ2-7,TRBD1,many,CASTDRESEQYF,TGTGCCAGCACCGACAGGGAAAGTGAGCAGTACTTC
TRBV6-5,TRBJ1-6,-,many,CASSYSKQKGSSYNSPLHF,TGTGCCAGCAGTTACTCGAAACAGAAGGGGAGCTCCTATAATTCACCCCTCCACTTT
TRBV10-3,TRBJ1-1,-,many,CAISEPRRGRAAFF,TGTGCCATCAGTGAGCCGAGGCGGGGGAGAGCCGCTTTCTTT
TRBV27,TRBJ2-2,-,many,CARTRGGEGLFF,TGTGCCAGGACCAGGGGGGGCGAGGGGCTGTTTTTT
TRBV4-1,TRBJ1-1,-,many,CASSVQVNTEAFF,TGCGCCAGCAGCGTACAGGTGAACACTGAAGCTTTCTTT
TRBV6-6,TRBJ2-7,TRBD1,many,CASRATGGGVEQYF,TGTGCCAGCAGGGCAACAGGGGGCGGGGTGGAGCAGTACTTC
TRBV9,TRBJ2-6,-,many,CASSVDRVLGANVLTF,TGTGCCAGCAGCGTAGACAGGGTACTTGGGGCCAACGTCCTGACTTTC
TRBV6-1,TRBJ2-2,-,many,CASRAGESNGELFF,TGTGCCAGCAGGGCCGGGGAGTCGAACGGGGAGCTGTTTTTT
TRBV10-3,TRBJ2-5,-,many,CAISEWGGRETQYF,TGTGCCATCAGTGAGTGGGGTGGTCGAGAGACCCAGTACTTC
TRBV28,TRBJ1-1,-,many,CASSDLALHQEAFF,TGTGCCAGCAGTGACCTCGCACTTCATCAGGAAGCTTTCTTT
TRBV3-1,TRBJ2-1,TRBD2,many,CASSQDGAGGYNEQFF,TGTGCCAGCAGCCAAGATGGAGCGGGGGGGTACAATGAGCAGTTCTTC
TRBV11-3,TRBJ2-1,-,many,CASSSRDTSYNEQFF,TGTGCCAGCAGCTCAAGGGACACCTCCTACAATGAGCAGTTCTTC
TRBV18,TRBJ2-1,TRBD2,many,CASSPPSLAGLTGEQFF,TGTGCCAGCTCACCACCTAGTCTAGCGGGGCTAACTGGCGAGCAGTTCTTC
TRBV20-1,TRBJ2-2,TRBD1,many,CSARDIGTGEAGELFF,TGCAGTGCTAGAGATATAGGGACAGGGGAGGCCGGGGAGCTGTTTTTT
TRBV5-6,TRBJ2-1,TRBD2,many,CASSREDEQFF,TGTGCCAGCAGTCGGGAGGATGAGCAGTTCTTC
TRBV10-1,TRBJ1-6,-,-,CASSEPKGPSPLNF,TGCGCCAGCAGTGAGCCTAAGGGTCCATCGCCCCTCAACTTT
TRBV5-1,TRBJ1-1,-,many,CASSQGMGTEAFF,TGCGCCAGCAGTCAGGGGATGGGTACTGAAGCTTTCTTT
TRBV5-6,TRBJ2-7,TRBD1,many,CASSHRTGENYEQYF,TGTGCCAGCAGCCACAGGACAGGGGAAAACTACGAGCAGTACTTC
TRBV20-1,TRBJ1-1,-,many,CRQKRRSNTEAFF,TGCAGACAGAAGAGGAGGTCGAACACTGAAGCTTTCTTT
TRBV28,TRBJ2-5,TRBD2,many,CASSLSGGLETQYF,TGTGCCAGCAGTTTATCGGGGGGGCTAGAGACCCAGTACTTC
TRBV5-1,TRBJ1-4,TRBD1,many,CASSPSGTVATNEKLFF,TGCGCCAGCAGCCCCTCCGGGACAGTTGCAACTAATGAAAAACTGTTTTTT
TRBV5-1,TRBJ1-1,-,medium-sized,CASSSDSVSAFF,TGCGCCAGCAGCTCGGACAGCGTGTCAGCTTTCTTT
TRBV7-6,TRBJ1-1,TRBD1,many,CASSSGGNRGYTEAFF,TGTGCCAGCAGCTCAGGAGGGAACAGGGGGTACACTGAAGCTTTCTTT
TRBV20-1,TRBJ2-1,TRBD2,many,CSASLAGDTYNEQFF,TGCAGTGCTTCCTTAGCGGGGGACACCTACAATGAGCAGTTCTTC
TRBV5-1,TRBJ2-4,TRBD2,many,CASSPAGLGEYF,TGCGCCAGCAGCCCAGCGGGACTCGGAGAGTACTTC
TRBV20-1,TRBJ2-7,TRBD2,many,CSAGTTSGGDEQYF,TGCAGTGCTGGAACGACTAGCGGGGGGGACGAGCAGTACTTC
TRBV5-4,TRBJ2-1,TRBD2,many,CASSSGGGHPPRQFF,TGTGCCAGCAGCTCCGGGGGGGGGCACCCCCCGAGGCAGTTCTTC
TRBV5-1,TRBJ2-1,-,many,CASSFQGEQFF,TGCGCCAGCAGCTTTCAGGGGGAGCAGTTCTTC
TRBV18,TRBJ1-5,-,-,CASSQGINQPQHF,TGTGCCAGCTCACAGGGAATAAATCAGCCCCAGCATTTT
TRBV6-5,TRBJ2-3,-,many,CASRGQGDTQYF,TGTGCCAGCAGGGGGCAGGGAGATACGCAGTATTTT
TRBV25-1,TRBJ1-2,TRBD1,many,CASSIGQASGYTF,TGTGCCAGCAGCATCGGACAGGCTTCTGGCTACACCTTC
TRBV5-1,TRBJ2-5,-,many,CASSPVGETQYF,TGCGCCAGCAGCCCGGTAGGGGAGACCCAGTACTTC
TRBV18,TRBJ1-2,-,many,CASSPSAGGGRDYGYTF,TGTGCCAGCTCACCTTCCGCCGGCGGGGGCCGAGACTATGGCTACACCTTC
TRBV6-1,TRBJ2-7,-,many,CASSERYSGGGIFEQYF,TGTGCCAGCAGTGAAAGGTACTCGGGAGGGGGCATTTTCGAGCAGTACTTC
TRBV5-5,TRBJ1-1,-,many,CASSLAYRMNTEAFF,TGTGCCAGCAGCTTGGCATACCGTATGAACACTGAAGCTTTCTTT
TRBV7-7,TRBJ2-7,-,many,CASSLGHGSSYEQYF,TGTGCCAGCAGCTTAGGACACGGTAGCTCCTACGAGCAGTACTTC
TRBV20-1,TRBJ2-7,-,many,CSAAGRGGVVGEQYF,TGCAGTGCGGCCGGTCGTGGCGGCGTCGTGGGTGAGCAGTACTTC
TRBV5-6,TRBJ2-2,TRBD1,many,CASSSTGDRVTGELFF,TGTGCCAGCAGCTCGACCGGGGACAGGGTTACCGGGGAGCTGTTTTTT
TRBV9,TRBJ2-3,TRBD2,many,CASSLASGDYTDTQYF,TGTGCCAGCAGCCTCGCTAGCGGAGACTACACAGATACGCAGTATTTT
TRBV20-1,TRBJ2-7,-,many,CSARQGTYEQYF,TGCAGTGCTAGACAGGGGACCTACGAGCAGTACTTC
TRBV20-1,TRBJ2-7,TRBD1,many,CSAAPPRGLYEQYF,TGCAGTGCTGCCCCACCCAGGGGGTTGTACGAGCAGTACTTC
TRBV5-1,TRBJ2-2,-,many,CASSPRRDGELFF,TGCGCCAGCAGCCCCCGGAGGGACGGGGAGCTGTTTTTT
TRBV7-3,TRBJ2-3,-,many,CASSRGSTDTQYF,TGTGCCAGCAGCCGGGGGAGCACAGATACGCAGTATTTT
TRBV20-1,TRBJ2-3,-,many,CSASAGLYADTQYF,TGCAGTGCTAGTGCGGGACTTTATGCGGATACGCAGTATTTT